This TCR beta chain is drawn from a study of blood T cell repertoires in COVID-19. TCRdb's table, derived via immunoSEQ multiplex PCR, lists solely in-frame clones and lacks some. The data show roughly 250,000 clones, about 90% seen once. With V trimmed by 0 bases and J by 8 bases, 8 bases remained unmatched. This CDR3 spans 16 amino acids. The specimen sequenced was peripheral blood. This TCR was recovered from a woman in her fifties or sixties with acute or convalescent COVID-19. This chain links TRBV23-1 with TRBJ2-4; 9 nucleotides line up with TRBD2. TRBV23-1 is annotated as an ORF whose role is uncertain. The CDR3 bases are TGCGCCAGCAGTCAATCGGGCGGGAGGGCAGGATACATTCAGTACTTC. It is translated as CASSQSGGRAGYIQYF.